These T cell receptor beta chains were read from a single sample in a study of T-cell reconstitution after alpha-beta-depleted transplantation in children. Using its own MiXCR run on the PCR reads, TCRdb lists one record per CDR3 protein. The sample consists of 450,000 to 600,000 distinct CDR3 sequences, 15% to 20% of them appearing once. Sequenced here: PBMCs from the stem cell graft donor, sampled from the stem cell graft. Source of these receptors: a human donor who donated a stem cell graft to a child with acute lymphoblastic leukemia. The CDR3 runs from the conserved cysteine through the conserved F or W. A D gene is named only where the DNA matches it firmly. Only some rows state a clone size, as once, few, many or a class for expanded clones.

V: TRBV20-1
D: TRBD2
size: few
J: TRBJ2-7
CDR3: CSAEGLAFGSRSYEQYF
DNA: TGCAGTGCGGAGGGACTAGCCTTCGGTAGCCGCTCCTACGAGCAGTACTTC

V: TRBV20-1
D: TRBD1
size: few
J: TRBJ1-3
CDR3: CSATRTGRSGNTIYF
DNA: TGCAGTGCTACCCGGACAGGCCGCTCTGGAAACACCATATATTTT

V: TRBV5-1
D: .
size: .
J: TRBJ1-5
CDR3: CASSLDPSDQPQHF
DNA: TGCGCCAGCAGCTTGGATCCCAGTGATCAGCCCCAGCATTTT

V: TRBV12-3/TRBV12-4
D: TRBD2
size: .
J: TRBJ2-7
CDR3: CASTILAGYSEQYF
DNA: TGTGCCAGCACTATACTAGCGGGGTACAGCGAGCAGTACTTC

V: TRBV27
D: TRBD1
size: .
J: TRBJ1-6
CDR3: CASQRQGGNSPLHF
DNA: TGTGCCAGCCAGCGACAGGGAGGTAATTCACCCCTCCACTTT

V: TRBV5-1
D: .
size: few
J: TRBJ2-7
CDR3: CASSLDRNEQYF
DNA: TGCGCCAGCAGCTTGGACCGGAACGAGCAGTACTTC

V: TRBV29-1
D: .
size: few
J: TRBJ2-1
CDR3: CSVEDQVLGEQFF
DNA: TGCAGCGTTGAAGATCAGGTCCTAGGTGAGCAGTTCTTC

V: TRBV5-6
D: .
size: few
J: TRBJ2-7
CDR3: CASSLALAYEQYF
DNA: TGTGCCAGCAGCTTGGCCTTAGCCTACGAGCAGTACTTC

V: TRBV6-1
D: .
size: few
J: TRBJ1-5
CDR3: CASSGVRPPNSNQPQHF
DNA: TGTGCCAGCAGTGGGGTGAGGCCGCCGAATAGCAATCAGCCCCAGCATTTT

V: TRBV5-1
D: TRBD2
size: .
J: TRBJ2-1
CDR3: CASSLGGGGRDFYNEQFF
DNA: TGCGCCAGCAGCTTGGGCGGAGGCGGGAGGGATTTCTACAATGAGCAGTTCTTC